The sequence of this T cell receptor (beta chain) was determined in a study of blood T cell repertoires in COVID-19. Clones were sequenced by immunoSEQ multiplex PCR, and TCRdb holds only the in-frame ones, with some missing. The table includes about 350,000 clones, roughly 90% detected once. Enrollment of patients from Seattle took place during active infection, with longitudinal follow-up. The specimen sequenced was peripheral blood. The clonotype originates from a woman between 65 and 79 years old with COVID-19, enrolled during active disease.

This CDR3 is CASSQDRGTEAFF. Here the CDR3 DNA reads TGTGCCAGCAGCCAAGACAGGGGCACTGAAGCTTTCTTT. J is TRBJ1-1 and V is TRBV12-3 or TRBV12-4, with 8 bases aligning to TRBD1. The CDR3 runs 13 residues. Trimming took 6 bases from V and 4 from J; bases not matched to a gene: 4.